Below, one TCR beta chain is given with its context. TCRdb reprocessed the 5' RACE reads via MiXCR and lists one record per CDR3 protein. This sample yields a few hundred thousand distinct CDR3 sequences, of which 16% are seen a single time; 20% to 25% belongs to the top ten. The CDR3 contains 16 residues. Trimming pared 5 bases from V and 0 bases from J, leaving 14 bases between. Germline-derived CDR1 and CDR2 are SNHLY and FYNNEI. This record belongs to a study of T-cell memory formation after mild COVID-19. The rearrangement uses TRBV2 and TRBJ1-5; D unresolved. Sequencing used PBMCs or a T cell subset sorted from them (not recorded which). This receptor was identified in a man aged 18-30 years who had mild COVID-19 (a few samples of this study predate the infection). Cell type and time point are not known. CDR3 sequence: CASSSRHAYSNQPQHF. The CDR3 nucleotides are TGTGCCAGCAGTAGTAGACATGCCTATAGCAATCAGCCCCAGCATTTT.